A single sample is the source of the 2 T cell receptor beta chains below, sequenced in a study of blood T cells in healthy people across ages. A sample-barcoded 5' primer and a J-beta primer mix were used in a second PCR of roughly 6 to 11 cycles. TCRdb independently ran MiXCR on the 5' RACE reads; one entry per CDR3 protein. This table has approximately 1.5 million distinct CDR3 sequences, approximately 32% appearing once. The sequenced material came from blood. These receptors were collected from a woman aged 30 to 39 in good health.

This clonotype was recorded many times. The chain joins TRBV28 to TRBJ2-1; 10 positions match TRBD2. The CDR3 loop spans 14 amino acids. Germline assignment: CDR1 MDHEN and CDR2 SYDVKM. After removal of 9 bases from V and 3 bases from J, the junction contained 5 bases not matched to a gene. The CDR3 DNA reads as TGTGCCAGTATTCTAGCGGGAGACTACAATGAGCAGTTCTTC. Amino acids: CASILAGDYNEQFF.

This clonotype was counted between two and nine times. The CDR3 nucleotides read TGTGCCAGCAGATACCCGGGACAGGGGGGCGGAGAGACCCAGTACTTC. Translation gives CASRYPGQGGGETQYF. This chain connects TRBV11-2 to TRBJ2-5, with TRBD1 matching 11 bases. The CDR3 contains 16 residues. The germline V gene has CDR1 SGHAT and CDR2 FQNNGV. V was clipped by 6 bases and J by 4 bases; unmatched bases: 10.